This TCR beta chain was captured by sequencing in a study of blood T cell repertoires in COVID-19. Overall study: Sample material is recorded as cDNA or gDNA derived from T cells, B-cell-depleted T cells, or PBMCs.

Method: immunoSEQ multiplex PCR; TCRdb's copy keeps in-frame clones and lacks some. The sample has about 83,000 clones, about 85% seen once. The CDR3 is made up of 11 amino acids. Germline-derived CDR1 and CDR2 are MGHDK and SYGVNS. V was trimmed by 6 bases and J by 12 bases, leaving 11 bases between them. The chain has TRBV25-1 and TRBJ1-4; tentative D call: TRBD1 (5 bases). The sequence was collected from a woman aged 45-65 years with active or convalescent COVID-19. The source material was peripheral blood. CDR3 in amino acids: CASSQGTELFF. The CDR3 DNA reads TGTGCCAGCAGCCAGGGCACTGAACTGTTTTTT. Using reference TRBV25-1 and TRBJ1-4 for the parts outside the CDR3, the full variable domain is EADIYQTPRYLVIGTGKKITLECSQTMGHDKMYWYQQDPGMELHLIHYSYGVNSTEKGDLSSESTVSRIRTEHFPLTLESARPSHTSQYLCASSQGTELFFGSGTQLSVL.